This T cell receptor (beta chain) was profiled in a study of T cells after yellow fever vaccination (dated by TCRdb to about 2019). Some background on the complete study: The SMART-Seq v4 Ultra Low Input RNA kit was used to prepare libraries from fractions with low cell numbers. To track T-cell clones before and after primary and booster YFV17D yellow fever vaccination, bulk TCR alpha and beta repertoires were sequenced longitudinally. Two healthy male donors made up the cohort, one aged 18 to 30 years and the other aged 30 to 40 years. Blood was collected at multiple timepoints before and after primary and secondary immunization, and bulk PBMC replicates and cell subsets were isolated. Results and caveats for the whole study, not just this receptor: Compared with the primary T-cell response, the secondary T-cell response was weaker but faster, peaking on day 5 rather than day 15. Because abundant contaminating clonotypes from the bulk population could be contained in FACS-sorted repertoires, computational filtering was required. The study included only a couple of donors, which limits how far the findings can be generalized. Most clones expanded after primary vaccination (almost 97% of CD4 and 88% of CD8) were re-detected after the booster, suggesting that broad memory maintenance occurred. A small share of clonotypes occurred in both CD4 and CD8 compartments, likely arising from convergent recombination.

V and J are trimmed by 4 bases and 0 bases, and the gene matches miss 6 bases of the junction. Including the terminal cysteine and phenylalanine, the CDR3 comprises 17 residues. CDR3 DNA only is kept here, 51 bases in frame from base 1. CDR1 and CDR2 are drawn from the germline V gene: MGHRA, YSYEKL. The sequencing machine was an Illumina NovaSeq 6000. TCR cDNA was made using 5'RACE template switching, a step that added a universal primer site and unique molecular identifiers. cDNA synthesis was primed from both the TCR alpha and TCR beta constant segments. Libraries were amplified in two PCR steps, with sample barcodes and sequencing adapters added in the second step. Libraries were sequenced on Illumina HiSeq 2500 (2x100 bp) or NovaSeq (2x150 bp). The authors processed their data as follows. MIGEC was used to demultiplex reads and collapse the reads into UMI consensus sequences, and MiXCR was used for V(D)J alignment. Using edgeR on replicate PBMC samples, clonotypes were called vaccine-responding if FDR was below 0.01 and the log2 fold change was above 5 up to day 15. CD4 or CD8 identity was assigned to each bulk clonotype according to whether the clonotype was present at higher abundance in the sequenced CD4 repertoire or the sequenced CD8 repertoire. The public reads were run again by TCRdb, first through fastp at Q25 and then through MiXCR, and only productive beta chains were kept. Every entry covers one CDR3 protein and lists the most common genes and DNA from its rows. These V and J calls derive from TCRdb rather than the authors' analysis. This sample is represented by 300,000 to 350,000 distinct CDR3 sequences; 3.5% to 4.5% of them were singletons. The top ten constitute just under 20% of the sample.

Reading the label with the study, this specimen's treatment or condition is: live attenuated yellow fever vaccine strain. At each blood-draw timepoint, two biological replicates of bulk PBMCs were collected. A standard Ficoll-Paque protocol was used to isolate PBMCs from peripheral blood. TriZol was used to extract RNA from bulk PBMCs, CD4 and CD8 fractions, and dextramer-positive and dextramer-negative fractions. The sample holds a few counts of this clonotype. The target of this receptor is not known. Base qualities are not provided; no much larger clone lies one nucleotide away. The rearrangement joined TRBV4-1 to TRBJ1-4, with 9 bases matching TRBD1. The source was PBMCs, collected 15 days after the yellow fever booster vaccination. The origin of this receptor is a man in his late teens or twenties who received the YFV17D yellow fever vaccine. The base sequence is TGCGCCAGCAGCCCAGGGACAGGGAAGGCAACTAATGAAAAACTGTTTTTT. Its translation reads: CASSPGTGKATNEKLFF.